The clone carrying this TCR beta chain occurred a few times. Its target is unknown. This record comes from a study of beta chain features in type 1 diabetes. Sequenced material consisted of expressed TCRB transcripts (all of the isolated RNA was reverse transcribed). Clones were sequenced by immunoSEQ multiplex PCR, and TCRdb holds only the in-frame ones, with some missing. Of around 300,000 clones in the sample, about 15% were seen once. Study findings and constraints: Among patients with Type 1 diabetes, TCRB CDR3s were moderately but significantly shorter in every one of the four CD4+ subsets. Type 1 diabetes patients showed fewer insertions and more deletions at VDJ junctions.

The CDR3 sequence is 13 residues long. The V gene's germline CDR1 is SNHLY and CDR2 FYNNEI. Trimming removed 11 bases at V and 1 base at J, with 12 bases between. Each of the sorted populations had a purity greater than 95%. The rearrangement links TRBV2 to TRBJ2-1; D remains ambiguous. Source material: naive CD4+ T cells from blood. The TCR originated in a young man with type 1 diabetes. CDR3 protein: CAGTWASYNEQFF. In DNA, the CDR3 is TGTGCCGGCACATGGGCTTCCTACAATGAGCAGTTCTTC.